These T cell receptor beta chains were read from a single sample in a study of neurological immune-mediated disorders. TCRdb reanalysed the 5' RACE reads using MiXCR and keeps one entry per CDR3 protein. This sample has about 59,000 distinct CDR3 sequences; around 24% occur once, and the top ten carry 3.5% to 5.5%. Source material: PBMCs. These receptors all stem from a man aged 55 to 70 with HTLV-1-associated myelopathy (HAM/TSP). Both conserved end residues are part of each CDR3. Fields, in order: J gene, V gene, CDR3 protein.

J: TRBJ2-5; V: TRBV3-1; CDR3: CASSRGGPETQYF
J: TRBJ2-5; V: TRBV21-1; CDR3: CASSKGGGRASAKQETQYF
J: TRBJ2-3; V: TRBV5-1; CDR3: CASSPRDSSTDTQYF
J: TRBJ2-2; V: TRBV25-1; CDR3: CASSATGRTGELFF
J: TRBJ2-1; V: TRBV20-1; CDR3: CSGQGQSEQFF
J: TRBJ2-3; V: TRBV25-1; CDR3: CASSGQRGQADTQYF
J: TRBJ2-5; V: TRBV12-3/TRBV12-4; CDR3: CASRSLAGVGETQYF
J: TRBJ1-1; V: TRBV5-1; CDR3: CASRGGQPNTEAFF
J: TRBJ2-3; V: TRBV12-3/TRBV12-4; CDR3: CASSLEVQGKNTQYF
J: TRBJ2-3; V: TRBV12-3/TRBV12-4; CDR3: CASKRGQSTDTQYF
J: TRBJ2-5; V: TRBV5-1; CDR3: CASSRTRQETQYF
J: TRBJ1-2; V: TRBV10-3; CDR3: CAISEPDRPNYGYTF
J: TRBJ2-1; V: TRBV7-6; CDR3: CASSQYEYNEQFF
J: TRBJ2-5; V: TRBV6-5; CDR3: CASSEQGALRETQYF
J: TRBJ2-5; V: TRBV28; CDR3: CASSRPGLAGMETQYF
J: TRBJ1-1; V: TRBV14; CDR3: CASSDRTAGNTEAFF
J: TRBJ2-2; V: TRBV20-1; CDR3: CSASREGVTGKLFF
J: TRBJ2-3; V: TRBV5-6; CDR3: CASSFFEVGRTDTQYF
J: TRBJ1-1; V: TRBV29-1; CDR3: CSVGVRTEAFF
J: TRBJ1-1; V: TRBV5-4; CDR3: CASSHQGGNTEAFF
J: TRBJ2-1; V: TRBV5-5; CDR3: CASSPGSQGNNEQFF
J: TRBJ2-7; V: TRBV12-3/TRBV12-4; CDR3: CASSLPGPAASEQYF
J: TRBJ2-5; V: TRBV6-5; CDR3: CASRSRPGTPETQYF
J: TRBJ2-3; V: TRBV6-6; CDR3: CASRPPTGSPPDTQYF
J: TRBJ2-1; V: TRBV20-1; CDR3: CSAPTSGRKEQFF
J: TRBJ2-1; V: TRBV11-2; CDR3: CASSVGGPPREFF
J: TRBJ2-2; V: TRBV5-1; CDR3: CASSLSPGWTGELFF
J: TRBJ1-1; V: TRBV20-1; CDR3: CSAEHRGNTEAFF
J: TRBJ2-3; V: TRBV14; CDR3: CASSQVLAATDTQYF
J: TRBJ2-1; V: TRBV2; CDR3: CASSDARGAYNEQFF
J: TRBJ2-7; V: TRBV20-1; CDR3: CSARDSSYEQYF
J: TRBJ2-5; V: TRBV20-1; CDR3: CSPSPTQETQYF
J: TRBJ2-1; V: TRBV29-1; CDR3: CSVVLSAGYRGEQFF
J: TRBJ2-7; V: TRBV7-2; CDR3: CASSSTGTVGSYEQYF
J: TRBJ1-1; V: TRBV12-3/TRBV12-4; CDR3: CASSFDREAFF
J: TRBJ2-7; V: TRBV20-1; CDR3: CSASILARRGYEQYF
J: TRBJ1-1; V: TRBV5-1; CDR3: CASSTRTGRDTEAFF
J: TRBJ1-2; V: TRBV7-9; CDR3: CASSHSTEIYGYTF
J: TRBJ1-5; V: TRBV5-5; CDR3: CASSLTGTSNQPQHF
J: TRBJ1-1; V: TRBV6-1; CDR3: CASRPLDRDTEAFF
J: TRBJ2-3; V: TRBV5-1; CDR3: CASSSGTLTDTQYF
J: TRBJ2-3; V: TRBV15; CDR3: CATSTSGSNTDTQYF
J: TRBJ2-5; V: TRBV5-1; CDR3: CASSLEGGLLTQYF
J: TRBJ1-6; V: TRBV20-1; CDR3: CSASSGGYNSPLHF
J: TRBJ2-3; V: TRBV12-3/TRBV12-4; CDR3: CASSFNAGSPDTQYF
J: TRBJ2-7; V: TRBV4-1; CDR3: CASSQDFGGGFEQYF
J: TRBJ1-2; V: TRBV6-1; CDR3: CATRTGNYGYTF
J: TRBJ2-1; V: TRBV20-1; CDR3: CSARDGTSGASSYNEQFF
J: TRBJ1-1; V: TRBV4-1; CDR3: CASSQGGLGTEAFF
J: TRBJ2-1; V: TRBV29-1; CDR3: CSSRGSSYNEQFF
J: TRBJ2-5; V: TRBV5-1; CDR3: CASSLVEGETQYF
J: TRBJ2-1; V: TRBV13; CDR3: CASSLGTSRLAF
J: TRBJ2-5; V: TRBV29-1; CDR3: CSGRSGIVETQYF
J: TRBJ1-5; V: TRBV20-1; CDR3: CSASRGQVNQPQHF